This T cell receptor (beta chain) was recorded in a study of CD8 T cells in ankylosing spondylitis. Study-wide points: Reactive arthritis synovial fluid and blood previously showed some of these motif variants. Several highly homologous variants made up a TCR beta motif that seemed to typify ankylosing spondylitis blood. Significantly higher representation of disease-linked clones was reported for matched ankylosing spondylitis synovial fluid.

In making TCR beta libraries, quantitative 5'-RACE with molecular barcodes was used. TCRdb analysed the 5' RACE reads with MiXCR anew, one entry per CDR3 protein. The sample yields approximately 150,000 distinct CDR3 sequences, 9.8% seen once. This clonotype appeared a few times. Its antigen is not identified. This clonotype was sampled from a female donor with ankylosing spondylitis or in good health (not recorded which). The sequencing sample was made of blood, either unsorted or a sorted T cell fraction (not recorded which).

The CDR3: CASGNSPLHF. Here the CDR3 DNA reads TGTGCCAGCGGGAATTCACCCCTCCACTTT. The V call is TRBV6-5, the J call TRBJ1-6; D is ambiguous. The CDR3 is 10 amino acids. The germline V gene has CDR1 MNHEY and CDR2 SVGAGI. The V end was cut by 8 bases, the J end by 7 bases, with 3 bases between.